These 7 T cell receptor beta chains share one sample of origin, sequenced in a study of blood T cell repertoires in COVID-19. Here immunoSEQ multiplex PCR was the method, and the copy in TCRdb shows in-frame clones only, minus some. This sample has some 110,000 clones, with about 80% found just once. Sequenced: peripheral blood. Receptors were obtained from a man aged 70 or older with acute or convalescent COVID-19.

The genes are TRBV6-4 and TRBJ1-4; 7 bases agree with TRBD1. The CDR3 loop spans 15 amino acids. The J segment lost 3 bases and the V segment lost 3 bases, leaving 4 bases of the junction unmatched. Germline V CDR1 and CDR2: MRHNA, SNTAGT. The CDR3 nucleotides read TGTGCCAGCAGTGATCTGGGACAGTCTAATGAAAAACTGTTTTTT. Translation: CASSDLGQSNEKLFF.

This chain connects TRBV13 to TRBJ2-7; a possible D gene is TRBD2 (5 bases). This CDR3 has 14 amino acids. V was shortened by 4 bases and J by 2 bases, with 12 bases between the two germline ends. Germline assignment: CDR1 PRHDT and CDR2 FYEKMQ (reference sequence). Here the CDR3 DNA reads TGTGCCAGCAGCTCTCTCCTCGGGACCTACGAGCAGTACTTC. Translating it yields CASSSLLGTYEQYF.

This chain links TRBV7-2 with TRBJ1-2; 10 positions agree with TRBD1. V lost 7 bases, J lost 4 bases, and 9 bases stayed unmatched. CDR3 length equals 15 residues. CDR1 and CDR2 (germline): SGHTA, FQGNSA. The DNA for the CDR3 is TGTGCCAGCACCCCCGGACAGGGGGGGGTCTATGGCTACACCTTC. Its protein is CASTPGQGGVYGYTF.

J is TRBJ2-7 and V is TRBV27, with a weak D call TRBD2 (5 bases). Trimming removed 3 bases from V and 2 bases from J, with 8 bases in between. The CDR3 extends over 13 amino acids. Germline CDR1 is MNHEY and CDR2 is SMNVEV (reference sequence). The CDR3, as DNA: TGTGCCAGCAGTTTGGACGGGGCCTACGAGCAGTACTTC. It codes for CASSLDGAYEQYF.

This rearrangement joins TRBV11-3 to TRBJ2-5, with TRBD2 as a possible D gene (6 bases). The CDR3 totals 16 residues. Trimming cost V 3 bases and J 5 bases, with 19 bases left between them. CDR1 SGHNT and CDR2 YENEEA come from the germline V gene. The DNA of the CDR3 is TGTGCCAGCAGCTTTGGGTATAGGAGGGACGGGGAGACCCAGTACTTC. Its translation: CASSFGYRRDGETQYF.

CDR3 protein: CASSFDTAGRNIQYF. CDR3 DNA: TGTGCCAGCAGTTTCGATACGGCAGGGAGGAACATTCAGTACTTC. The chain recombines TRBV6-6 with TRBJ2-4; D is possibly TRBD2 (6 bases). The CDR3 is made up of 15 amino acids. The germline V gene encodes CDR1 MNHNY and CDR2 SVGAGI (reference sequence). Trimming stripped 4 bases from V and 7 bases from J, with 17 bases between.

The rearrangement links TRBV6-4 to TRBJ1-4; D gene ambiguous. The CDR3 sequence is 15 residues long. Germline lookup yields CDR1 MRHNA and CDR2 SNTAGT. V was shortened by 6 bases and J by 3 bases, with 14 bases between the two germline ends. This CDR3 reads CASRRTAGANEKLFF. DNA for the CDR3: TGTGCCAGCAGGCGGACCGCGGGAGCTAATGAAAAACTGTTTTTT.